The 3 T cell receptor beta chains in this list originate from one sample, sequenced in a study of blood T cell repertoires in COVID-19. Repertoires were generated with immunoSEQ multiplex PCR, while TCRdb's copy carries only in-frame clones and drops some. The sample shows tens of thousands of clones, just under 90% of them seen only once. The sample comprised peripheral blood. The origin of the receptors is a man in his 60s with acute or convalescent COVID-19.

The chain uses TRBV21-1 and TRBJ2-2; TRBD1, the table's D call, was not compared with the DNA. TRBV21-1 counts as a pseudogene. CDR3 length: 15 amino acids. The CDR3 coding sequence is TGTGCCAGCAGCACGGGCAGGGCGGACACCGGGGAGCTGTTTTTT. Encoded protein: CASSTGRADTGELFF.

The V gene is TRBV28, the J gene TRBJ1-3, with D perhaps matching TRBD1 (5 bases). Looked up from germline, CDR1 is MDHEN and CDR2 is SYDVKM. Between the trimmed V and J ends, which lost 6 bases and 0 bases, there was a span of 18 bases. This CDR3 contains 17 residues. CDR3 in amino acids: CASSPTPGYASGNTIYF. In DNA form, the CDR3 reads TGTGCCAGCAGCCCAACGCCAGGGTATGCCTCTGGAAACACCATATATTTT.

The rearrangement uses TRBV29-1 and TRBJ1-5; the match to TRBD1 covers 7 bases. Per germline, CDR1 SQVTM and CDR2 ANQGSEA. CDR3 size: 13 residues. Losses at the gene ends were 6 bases for V and 7 bases for J; bases not matched to a gene: 9. The DNA of the CDR3 is TGCAGCGTCAAACAGGGGCCGGGACAGCCCCAGCATTTT. Its protein is CSVKQGPGQPQHF.